This T cell receptor beta chain was observed in a study of PD-1 blockade in classical Hodgkin lymphoma. Time point defined: newly diagnosed, previously untreated cHL patient sample. Magnetic negative selection served to purify CD4+ T cells out of PBMCs that had been thawed. Comparators were PBMCs taken from newly diagnosed, untreated classical Hodgkin lymphoma. On this clone itself: The antigen is unknown.

Findings and caveats of the study: Undefined causes, possibly disease activity or prior therapy, underlie the repertoire differences.

Method: immunoSEQ multiplex PCR; TCRdb's copy keeps in-frame clones and lacks some. The repertoire holds about 35,000 clones, with more than 85% as singletons. There are 16 residues in the CDR3. V was cut by 2 bases and J by 3 bases, with 18 bases left in between. This receptor was identified in a human donor with classical Hodgkin lymphoma. Sequenced sample: CD4+ T cells from blood. The chain employs TRBV5-3 and TRBJ2-7; D might be TRBD1 or TRBD2, each matching 5 bases. TRBV5-3 is treated as an ORF (open reading frame) with a function not yet certain. CDR3 region: CARSFHRMGPSYEQYF. The CDR3 DNA reads as TGTGCCAGAAGCTTCCACAGAATGGGACCTAGCTACGAGCAGTACTTC.